This T cell receptor (beta chain) emerged from a study of T cells in Graves' hyperthyroidism and ophthalmopathy. Regions amplified from RNA transcripts were the TCR beta CDR3 regions. HTBI primers drove first-round RT-PCR of the TCR CDR3. TCRdb re-called the multiplex PCR reads with MiXCR, one entry per CDR3 protein. This table holds around 720,000 distinct CDR3 sequences, 35% found once. Study-wide points: Prediction of ophthalmopathy progression came a median 6.5 months pre-onset.

On this clonotype: Antigen unknown.

Germline V gene data show CDR1 as SQVTM and CDR2 as ANQGSEA. The CDR3 runs to 11 residues. The sequenced material came from blood. This TCR was recovered from a woman aged 35 to 49 with Graves' hyperthyroidism. The gene calls are TRBV29-1 and TRBJ1-2; TRBD1 matches 7 bases. This chain's CDR3 is CSVTGSYGYTF. The DNA of the CDR3 is TGCAGTGTGACAGGGTCCTATGGCTACACCTTC.